This T cell receptor (beta chain) was captured in a study of shared clonotypes between healthy human individuals. Turning to the study itself: Donors consisted of a couple of women and three men between 18 and 49. Study findings and constraints: The study found lower generation probabilities in non-shared clonotypes than in those shared by all four donors.

As concerns this clone: What it recognizes is unknown.

Germline-derived CDR1 and CDR2 are SGHVS and FQNEAQ. CDR3 length: 21 residues. After removal of 2 bases from V and 4 bases from J, the junction contained 24 bases not matched to a gene. Healthy HIV-negative adults without recent acute infections or vaccinations served as donors. Measured with immunoSEQ multiplex PCR; TCRdb has only the in-frame clones, and not every one. The repertoire has roughly 120,000 clones, about 67% of them found once; the top ten carry 20% to 25%. This TCR came from a woman younger than 45 in good health. Sequences were obtained from memory CD8+ T cells sorted from blood. Subset noted: CD45RO+ cells pooled with CCR7-negative TemRA cells. The chain combines TRBV7-8 with TRBJ2-7, with 9 bases that match TRBD2. This CDR3 is CASSLKSRGLAGRLHGYEQYF. CDR3 in DNA: TGTGCCAGCAGCTTAAAAAGTCGTGGGCTAGCGGGAAGGTTGCACGGATACGAGCAGTACTTC.